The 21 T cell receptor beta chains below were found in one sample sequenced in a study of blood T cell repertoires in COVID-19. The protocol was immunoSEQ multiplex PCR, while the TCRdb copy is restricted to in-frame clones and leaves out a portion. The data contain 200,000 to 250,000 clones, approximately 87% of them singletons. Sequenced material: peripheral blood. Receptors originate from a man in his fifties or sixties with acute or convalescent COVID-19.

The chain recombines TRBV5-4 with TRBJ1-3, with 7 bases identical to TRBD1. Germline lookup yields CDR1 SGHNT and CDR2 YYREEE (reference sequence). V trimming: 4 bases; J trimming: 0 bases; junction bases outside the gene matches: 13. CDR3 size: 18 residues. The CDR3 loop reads CASSKSLGQIDSGNTIYF. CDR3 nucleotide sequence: TGTGCCAGCAGCAAGTCTCTGGGACAGATAGACTCTGGAAACACCATATATTTT.

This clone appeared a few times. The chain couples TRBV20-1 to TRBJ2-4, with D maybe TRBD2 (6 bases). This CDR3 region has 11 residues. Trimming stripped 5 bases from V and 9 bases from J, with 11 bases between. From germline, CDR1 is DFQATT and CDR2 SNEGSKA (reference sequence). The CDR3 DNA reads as TGCAGTGCTGGGGGGTTAAGCATTCAGTACTTC. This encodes CSAGGLSIQYF.

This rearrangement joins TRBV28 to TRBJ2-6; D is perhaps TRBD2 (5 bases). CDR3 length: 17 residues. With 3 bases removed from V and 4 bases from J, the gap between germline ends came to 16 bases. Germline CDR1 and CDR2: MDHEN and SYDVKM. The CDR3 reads CASSFIPGLTGANVLTF. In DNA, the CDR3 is TGTGCCAGCAGTTTTATCCCGGGGTTAACCGGGGCCAACGTCCTGACTTTC.

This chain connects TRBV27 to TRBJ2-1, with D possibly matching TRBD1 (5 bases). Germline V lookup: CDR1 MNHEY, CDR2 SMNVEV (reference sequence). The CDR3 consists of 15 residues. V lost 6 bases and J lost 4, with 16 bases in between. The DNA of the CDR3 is TGTGCCAGCAGCCCGGACGGACAACCGTACAATGAGCAGTTCTTC. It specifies CASSPDGQPYNEQFF.

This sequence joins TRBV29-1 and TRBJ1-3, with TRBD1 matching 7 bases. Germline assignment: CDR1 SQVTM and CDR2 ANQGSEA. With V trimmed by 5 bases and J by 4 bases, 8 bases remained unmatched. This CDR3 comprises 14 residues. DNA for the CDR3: TGCAGCGTTATTATCACAGGGGCCGGAAACACCATATATTTT. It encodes CSVIITGAGNTIYF.

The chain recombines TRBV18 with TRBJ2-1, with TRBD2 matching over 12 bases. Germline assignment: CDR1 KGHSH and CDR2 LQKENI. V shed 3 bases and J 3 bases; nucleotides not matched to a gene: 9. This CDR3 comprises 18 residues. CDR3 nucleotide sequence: TGTGCCAGCTCACCGAGACTAGCGGGAGTCCGGAACTACAATGAGCAGTTCTTC. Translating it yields CASSPRLAGVRNYNEQFF.

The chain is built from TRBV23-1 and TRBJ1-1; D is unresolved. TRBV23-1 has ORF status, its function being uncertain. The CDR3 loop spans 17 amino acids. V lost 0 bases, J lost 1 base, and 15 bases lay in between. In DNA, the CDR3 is TGCGCCAGCAGTCAATCAACCGTGGAGTTTCCGAACACTGAAGCTTTCTTT. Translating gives CASSQSTVEFPNTEAFF.

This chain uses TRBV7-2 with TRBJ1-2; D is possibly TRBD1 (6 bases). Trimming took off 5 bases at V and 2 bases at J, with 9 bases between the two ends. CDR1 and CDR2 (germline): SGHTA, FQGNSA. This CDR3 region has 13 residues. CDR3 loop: CASSTDRNYGYTF. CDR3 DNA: TGTGCCAGCAGCACTGACAGGAACTATGGCTACACCTTC.

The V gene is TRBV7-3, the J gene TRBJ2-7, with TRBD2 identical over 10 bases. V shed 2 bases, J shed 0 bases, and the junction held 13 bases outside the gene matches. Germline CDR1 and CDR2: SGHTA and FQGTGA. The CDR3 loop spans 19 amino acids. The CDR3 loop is CASSLEAGLAAPSSYEQYF. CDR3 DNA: TGTGCCAGCAGCTTAGAGGCTGGACTAGCGGCTCCGAGCTCCTACGAGCAGTACTTC.

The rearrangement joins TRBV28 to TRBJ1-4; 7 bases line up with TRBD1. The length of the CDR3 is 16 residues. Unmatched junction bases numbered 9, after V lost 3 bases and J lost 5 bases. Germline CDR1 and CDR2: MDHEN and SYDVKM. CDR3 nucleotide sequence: TGTGCCAGCAGTTTGCTCGGGACAGCCAGCAATGAAAAACTGTTTTTT. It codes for CASSLLGTASNEKLFF.

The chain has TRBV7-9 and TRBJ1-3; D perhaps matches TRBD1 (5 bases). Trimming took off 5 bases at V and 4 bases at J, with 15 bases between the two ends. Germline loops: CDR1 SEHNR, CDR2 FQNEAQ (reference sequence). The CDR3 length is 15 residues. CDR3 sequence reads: CASSPKIRVGNTIYF. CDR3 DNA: TGTGCCAGCAGCCCCAAGATCAGGGTCGGAAACACCATATATTTT.

The CDR3 DNA reads as TGTGCCAGCAGTTTATTTTTACAGGGAAATCAGCCCCAGCATTTT. This encodes CASSLFLQGNQPQHF. The chain carries TRBV27 and TRBJ1-5; weak D call: TRBD1 (6 bases). Looked up from germline, CDR1 is MNHEY and CDR2 is SMNVEV (reference sequence). The CDR3 has 15 amino acids. Trimming took off 1 base at V and 4 bases at J, with 11 bases between the two ends.

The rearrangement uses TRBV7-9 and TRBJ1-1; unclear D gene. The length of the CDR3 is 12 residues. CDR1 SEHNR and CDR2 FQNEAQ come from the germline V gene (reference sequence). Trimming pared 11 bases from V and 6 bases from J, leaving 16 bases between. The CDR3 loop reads CASGSSRAEAFF. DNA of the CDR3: TGTGCCTCCGGGTCGTCGAGAGCTGAAGCTTTCTTT.

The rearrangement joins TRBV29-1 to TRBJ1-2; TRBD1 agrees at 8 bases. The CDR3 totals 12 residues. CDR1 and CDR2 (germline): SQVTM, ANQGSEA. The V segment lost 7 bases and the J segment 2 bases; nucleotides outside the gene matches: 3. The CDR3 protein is CSGGDRNYGYTF. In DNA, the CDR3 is TGCAGCGGTGGGGACAGGAACTATGGCTACACCTTC.

CDR3 sequence (DNA): TGCGCCAGCAGCCAAGAAGAGACTCGGCGGGTGGGAGGCTACACCTTC. It specifies CASSQEETRRVGGYTF. The genes are TRBV4-1 and TRBJ1-2; D is unresolved. Trimming removed 0 bases at V and 8 bases at J, with 19 bases between. Germline V lookup: CDR1 MGHRA, CDR2 YSYEKL. The CDR3 contains 16 residues.

CDR3 nucleotides: TGTGCCAGCAGCTTAGTTGGGACAGATTCCTACGAGCAGTACTTC. Translation: CASSLVGTDSYEQYF. The chain couples TRBV7-6 to TRBJ2-7; 7 nucleotides agree with TRBD1. Germline assignment: CDR1 SGHVS and CDR2 FNYEAQ. J gave up 1 base and V 1 base, and 4 bases lay outside the gene matches. This CDR3 contains 15 residues. The full variable domain, completed using reference TRBV7-6 and TRBJ2-7, is GAGVSQSPRYKVTKRGQDVALRCDPISGHVSLYWYRQALGQGPEFLTYFNYEAQQDKSGLPNDRFSAERPEGSISTLTIQRTEQRDSAMYRCASSLVGTDSYEQYFGPGTRLTVT.

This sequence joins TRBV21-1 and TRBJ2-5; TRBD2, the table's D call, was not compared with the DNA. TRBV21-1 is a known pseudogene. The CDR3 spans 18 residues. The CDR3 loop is CASSNLSVAGGQEETQYF. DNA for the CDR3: TGTGCCAGCAGCAATTTATCGGTAGCGGGAGGGCAAGAAGAGACCCAGTACTTC.

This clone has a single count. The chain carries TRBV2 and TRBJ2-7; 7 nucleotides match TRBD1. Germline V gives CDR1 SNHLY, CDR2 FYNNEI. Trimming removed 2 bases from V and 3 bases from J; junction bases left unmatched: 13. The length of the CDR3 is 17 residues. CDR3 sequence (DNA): TGTGCCAGCAGTGAACGGTCACAGGGGTTCTCTCGCTACGAGCAGTACTTC. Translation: CASSERSQGFSRYEQYF.

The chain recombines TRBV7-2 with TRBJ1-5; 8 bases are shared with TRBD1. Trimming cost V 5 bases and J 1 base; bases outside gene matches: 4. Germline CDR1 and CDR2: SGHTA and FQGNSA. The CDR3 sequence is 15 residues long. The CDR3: CASSRDRGSNQPQHF. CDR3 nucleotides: TGTGCCAGCAGCAGAGACAGGGGCAGCAATCAGCCCCAGCATTTT.

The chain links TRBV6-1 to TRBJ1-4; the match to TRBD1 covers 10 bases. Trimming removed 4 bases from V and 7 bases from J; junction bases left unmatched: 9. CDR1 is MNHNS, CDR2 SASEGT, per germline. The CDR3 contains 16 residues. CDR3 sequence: CASSGPDRGQGEKLFF. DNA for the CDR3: TGTGCCAGCAGTGGGCCCGACAGGGGGCAGGGTGAAAAACTGTTTTTT.

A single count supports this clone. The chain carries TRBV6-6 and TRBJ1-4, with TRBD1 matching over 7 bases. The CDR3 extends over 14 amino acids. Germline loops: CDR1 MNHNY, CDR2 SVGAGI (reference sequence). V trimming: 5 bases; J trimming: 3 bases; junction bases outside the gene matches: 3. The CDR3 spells CASSPGQANEKLFF. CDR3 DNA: TGTGCCAGCAGTCCCGGACAGGCTAATGAAAAACTGTTTTTT.